This T cell receptor (beta chain) emerged from a study of shared clonotypes between healthy human individuals. This clone has just one count. The method was immunoSEQ multiplex PCR; TCRdb's version includes in-frame clones alone and lacks a portion of them. This table has more than 550,000 clones, around 90% appearing once. The CDR3 loop spans 14 amino acids. Deletions cut 6 bases from V and 3 bases from J, with 11 bases between. CDR1 is MNHEY, CDR2 SMNVEV, per germline (reference sequence). Naive CD8 cells, CD45RO-negative and positively selected for CCR7, excluded terminally differentiated effector memory CD45RA+ cells.

Sequenced input: naive CD8+ T cells sorted from blood. This clonotype was obtained from a man aged 25-40 years in good health. The chain is built from TRBV27 and TRBJ2-2; D call uncertain. CDR3 sequence (DNA): TGTGCCAGCAGACCCGGGCCTTACACCGGGGAGCTGTTTTTT. It encodes CASRPGPYTGELFF.